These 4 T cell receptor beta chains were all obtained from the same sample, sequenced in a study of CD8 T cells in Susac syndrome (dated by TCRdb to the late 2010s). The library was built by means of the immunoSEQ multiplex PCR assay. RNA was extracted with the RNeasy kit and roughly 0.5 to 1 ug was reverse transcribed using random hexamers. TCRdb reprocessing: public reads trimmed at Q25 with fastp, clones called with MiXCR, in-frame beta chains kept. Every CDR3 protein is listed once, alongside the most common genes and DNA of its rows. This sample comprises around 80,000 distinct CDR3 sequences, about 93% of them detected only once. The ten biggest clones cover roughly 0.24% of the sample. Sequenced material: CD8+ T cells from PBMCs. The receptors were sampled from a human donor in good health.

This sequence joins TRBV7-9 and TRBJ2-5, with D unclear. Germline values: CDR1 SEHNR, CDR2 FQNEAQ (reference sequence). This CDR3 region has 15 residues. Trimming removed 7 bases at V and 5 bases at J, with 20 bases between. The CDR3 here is CASTSLSAVEETQYF. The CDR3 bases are TGTGCCAGCACGTCTCTCTCGGCTGTAGAGGAGACCCAGTACTTC.

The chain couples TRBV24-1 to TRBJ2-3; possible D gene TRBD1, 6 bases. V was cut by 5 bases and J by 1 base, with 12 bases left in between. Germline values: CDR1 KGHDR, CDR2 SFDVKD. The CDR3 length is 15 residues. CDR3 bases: TGTGCCACCAGTGGATCAGGACAGCGCACAGATACGCAGTATTTT. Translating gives CATSGSGQRTDTQYF.

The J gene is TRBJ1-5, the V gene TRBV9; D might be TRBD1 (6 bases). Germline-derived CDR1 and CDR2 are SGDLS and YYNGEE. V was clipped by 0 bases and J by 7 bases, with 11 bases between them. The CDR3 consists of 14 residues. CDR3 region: CASSVGAGAQPQHF. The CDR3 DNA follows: TGTGCCAGCAGCGTAGGGGCAGGGGCCCAGCCCCAGCATTTT.

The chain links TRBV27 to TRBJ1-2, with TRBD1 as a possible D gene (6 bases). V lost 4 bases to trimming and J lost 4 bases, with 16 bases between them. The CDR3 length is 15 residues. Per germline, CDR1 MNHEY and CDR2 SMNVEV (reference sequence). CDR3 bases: TGTGCCAGCAGTTCCAGAGGGGGACTCAGCTATGGCTACACCTTC. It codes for CASSSRGGLSYGYTF.